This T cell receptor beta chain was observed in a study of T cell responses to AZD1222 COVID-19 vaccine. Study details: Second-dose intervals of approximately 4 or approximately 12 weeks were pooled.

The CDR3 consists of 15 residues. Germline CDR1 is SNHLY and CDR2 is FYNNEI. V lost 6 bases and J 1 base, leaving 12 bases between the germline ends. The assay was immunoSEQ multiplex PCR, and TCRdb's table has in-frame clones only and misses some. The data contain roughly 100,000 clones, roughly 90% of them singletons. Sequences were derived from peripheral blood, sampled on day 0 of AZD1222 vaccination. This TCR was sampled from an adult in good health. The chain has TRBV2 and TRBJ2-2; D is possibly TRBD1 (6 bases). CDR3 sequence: CASRPGTLNTGELFF. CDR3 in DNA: TGTGCCAGCAGACCAGGGACACTGAACACCGGGGAGCTGTTTTTT.